A single T cell receptor (beta chain) is shown here with its context. The source of the sample is a study of tumor-infiltrating lymphocytes in oesophageal squamous cell carcinoma. This CDR3 has 12 residues. CDR1 is ENHRY and CDR2 is SYGVKD in the germline V gene. Each CDR3 protein is one row after TCRdb ran MiXCR on the reads. The sample includes 9,500 to 14,000 distinct CDR3 sequences, 50% to 65% of them seen just once. The TCR sequence derives from a female donor with esophageal squamous cell carcinoma. Sequenced sample: blood. The chain links TRBV10-3 to TRBJ2-5, with 7 bases matching TRBD2. The DNA end lines up better with TRBJ2-1; the J call may be wrong. The CDR3 DNA sequence: TGTGCCATCAGCCCTAGCGGAAATGAGCAGTTCTTC. Encoded protein: CAISPSGNEQFF.